Presented here are 20 T cell receptor beta chains from one specimen sequenced in a study of blood T cell repertoires in COVID-19. The method was immunoSEQ multiplex PCR; TCRdb's version includes in-frame clones alone and lacks a portion of them. The table has about 120,000 clones, about 80% seen once. Material: peripheral blood. The receptors were gathered from a man between 65 and 80 years old with active or convalescent COVID-19.

The DNA of the CDR3 is TGCGCCAGCAGCCACGGGACAGGGGATAATTCACCCCTCCACTTT. Translating it yields CASSHGTGDNSPLHF. The V call is TRBV5-1, the J call TRBJ1-6, with 10 bases lining up with TRBD1. The CDR3 is 15 amino acids. CDR1 is SGHRS and CDR2 is YFSETQ in the germline V gene. Losses at the gene ends were 4 bases for V and 5 bases for J; bases not matched to a gene: 3.

The chain couples TRBV6-5 to TRBJ1-5; 9 bases map to TRBD1. This CDR3 region has 15 residues. Germline V gene data show CDR1 as MNHEY and CDR2 as SVGAGI. The trim removed 6 bases at V and 3 bases at J, leaving 6 bases unmatched. In nucleotides, the CDR3 is TGTGCCAGCAGCCCCGGACAGGGGATCAATCAGCCCCAGCATTTT. It codes for CASSPGQGINQPQHF.

V usage is TRBV19 and J usage is TRBJ2-5; 7 bases map to TRBD1. The CDR3 extends over 14 amino acids. The V gene's germline CDR1 is LNHDA and CDR2 SQIVND (reference sequence). Losses at the gene ends were 5 bases for V and 5 bases for J; bases not matched to a gene: 8. The CDR3 reads CASSARQGGETQYF. The CDR3 DNA follows: TGTGCCAGTAGTGCACGACAGGGCGGCGAGACCCAGTACTTC.

CDR3 loop: CASSPPQAKNTEAFF. CDR3 DNA: TGTGCCAGCTCACCACCTCAGGCAAAGAACACTGAAGCTTTCTTT. The chain employs TRBV18 and TRBJ1-1; D is unclear. The CDR3 length is 15 residues. The germline V gene has CDR1 KGHSH and CDR2 LQKENI. The V end lost 0 bases, the J end lost 1 base, and 9 bases lay between the germline ends. The variable domain in full, with the rest retrieved from reference TRBV18 and TRBJ1-1, is NAGVMQNPRHLVRRRGQEARLRCSPMKGHSHVYWYRQLPEEGLKFMVYLQKENIIDESGMPKERFSAEFPKEGPSILRIQQVVRGDSAAYFCASSPPQAKNTEAFFGQGTRLTVV.

This sequence joins TRBV6-5 and TRBJ1-4, with unresolved D. Germline CDR1 MNHEY, CDR2 SVGAGI. V lost 10 bases, J lost 7 bases, and 16 bases lay in between. This CDR3 contains 13 residues. CDR3 in DNA: TGTGCCACGATGGCTCGGAGTACTGAAAAACTGTTTTTT. Translated: CATMARSTEKLFF.

This clone came up a few times. The genes are TRBV5-1 and TRBJ1-2; 7 bases map to TRBD1. CDR3 length equals 15 residues. In germline, CDR1 is SGHRS, CDR2 YFSETQ. J was trimmed by 2 bases and V by 4 bases; bases with no gene match: 8. The CDR3 sequence is CASSHGTAGNYGYTF. In nucleotides, the CDR3 is TGCGCCAGCAGCCACGGGACAGCCGGAAACTATGGCTACACCTTC. The whole variable domain, filled in from reference TRBV5-1 and TRBJ1-2, reads KAGVTQTPRYLIKTRGQQVTLSCSPISGHRSVSWYQQTPGQGLQFLFEYFSETQRNKGNFPGRFSGRQFSNSRSEMNVSTLELGDSALYLCASSHGTAGNYGYTFGSGTRLTVV.

This sequence joins TRBV3-1 (or the pseudogene TRBV3-2) and TRBJ2-1; TRBD2 aligns across 7 bases. J was trimmed by 4 bases and V by 2 bases; bases with no gene match: 5. The CDR3 totals 15 residues. Per germline, CDR1 LGHDT and CDR2 YNNKEL (reference sequence). The CDR3: CASSQPRGSYNEQFF. Here the CDR3 DNA reads TGTGCCAGCAGCCAACCGCGCGGGAGTTACAATGAGCAGTTCTTC.

The rearrangement uses TRBV28 and TRBJ1-5; tentatively, D is TRBD1 (5 bases). Germline CDR1 MDHEN, CDR2 SYDVKM. The CDR3 totals 14 residues. V was clipped by 2 bases and J by 3 bases, with 8 bases between them. CDR3 DNA: TGTGCCAGCAGTTTAAGGGGCTACAATCAGCCCCAGCATTTT. Translated, it gives CASSLRGYNQPQHF. Full variable domain (outside the CDR3, taken from reference TRBV28 and TRBJ1-5): DVKVTQSSRYLVKRTGEKVFLECVQDMDHENMFWYRQDPGLGLRLIYFSYDVKMKEKGDIPEGYSVSREKKERFSLILESASTNQTSMYLCASSLRGYNQPQHFGDGTRLSIL.

The rearrangement uses TRBV5-6 and TRBJ2-5; D might be TRBD1 (5 bases). There are 15 residues in the CDR3. The V end was cut by 1 base, the J end by 1 base, with 11 bases between. Germline assignment: CDR1 SGHDT and CDR2 YYEEEE. This CDR3 reads CASSLRQSLQETQYF. As DNA, the CDR3 is TGTGCCAGCAGCTTGAGACAGAGCCTCCAAGAGACCCAGTACTTC.

This clone was seen only a few times. The chain carries TRBV28 and TRBJ1-5; 11 nucleotides line up with TRBD1. V gave up 8 bases and J gave up 6 bases; unmatched junction bases: 9. Looked up from germline, CDR1 is MDHEN and CDR2 is SYDVKM. This CDR3 is built from 15 residues. CDR3 coding DNA: TGTGCCAGCGAAGGGACAGGGGGGAGGGGTCAGCCCCAGCATTTT. Protein product: CASEGTGGRGQPQHF.

The chain has TRBV11-2 and TRBJ1-2, with D maybe TRBD1 (5 bases). V lost 1 base and J 6 bases, leaving 6 bases between the germline ends. The CDR3 is 12 residues long. Germline CDR1 reads SGHAT; CDR2 reads FQNNGV. The CDR3 sequence: CASSLAGDGYTF. CDR3 bases: TGTGCCAGCAGCTTAGCGGGGGATGGCTACACCTTC.

A single count supports this clone. The chain links TRBV19 to TRBJ2-2; 8 bases map to TRBD1. With V trimmed by 7 bases and J by 4 bases, 11 bases remained unmatched. The germline CDR1 and CDR2 sequences are LNHDA and SQIVND (reference sequence). The CDR3 totals 16 residues. CDR3 sequence (DNA): TGTGCCAGTACCCTGAGGACAGGGCCGGGCACCGGGGAGCTGTTTTTT. It specifies CASTLRTGPGTGELFF.

This chain uses TRBV10-3 with TRBJ1-5; a weak D match, TRBD1 (5 bases). V shed 5 bases and J shed 1 base, with 6 bases lying between them. This CDR3 is 13 amino acids long. Germline CDR1 ENHRY, CDR2 SYGVKD. The CDR3 DNA follows: TGTGCCATCAGTCCAGGGAGCAATCAGCCCCAGCATTTT. This gives the protein CAISPGSNQPQHF.

The chain has TRBV23-1 and TRBJ2-2; tentatively, D is TRBD1 (5 bases). TRBV23-1 is identified as an open reading frame with a role that is uncertain. The length of the CDR3 is 16 residues. The V and J ends lost 3 bases and 3 bases respectively, with 14 bases between them. The CDR3: CASSQERGKYTGELFF. In nucleotides, the CDR3 is TGCGCCAGCAGTCAGGAAAGGGGTAAGTACACCGGGGAGCTGTTTTTT.

The chain employs TRBV19 and TRBJ2-3, with TRBD2 as a possible D gene (5 bases). Germline assignment: CDR1 LNHDA and CDR2 SQIVND (reference sequence). V lost 8 bases and J 5 bases, leaving 11 bases between the germline ends. The CDR3 has 12 residues. CDR3 sequence reads: CASRREEDTQYF. For the CDR3, the DNA is TGTGCCAGTCGACGGGAAGAAGATACGCAGTATTTT.

Concerning this clone: Other DNA sequences in the sample encode the same CDR3. The chain links TRBV15 to TRBJ1-5; D ambiguous. The CDR3 is made up of 14 amino acids. The germline V gene encodes CDR1 LNHNV and CDR2 YYDKDF (reference sequence). The V and J ends lost 0 bases and 7 bases respectively, with 10 bases between them. The CDR3 DNA follows: TGTGCCACCAGCAGAGATCGGGGAGGACAGCCCCAGCATTTT. Its translation: CATSRDRGGQPQHF.

The V and J genes are TRBV6-5 and TRBJ1-3, with 12 bases matching TRBD1. With V trimmed by 2 bases and J by 6 bases, 5 bases remained unmatched. Looked up from germline, CDR1 is MNHEY and CDR2 is SVGAGI. CDR3 size: 16 residues. The CDR3 spells CASSYGTGGASNTIYF. CDR3 nucleotides: TGTGCCAGCAGTTACGGGACAGGGGGCGCCTCAAACACCATATATTTT.

The chain couples TRBV4-2 to TRBJ1-6, with unresolved D. CDR3 length equals 15 residues. Trimming took off 1 base at V and 7 bases at J, with 11 bases between the two ends. Germline loops: CDR1 LGHNA, CDR2 YNFKEQ. The CDR3 spells CASSQVKGENSPLHF. The CDR3 DNA sequence: TGTGCCAGCAGCCAAGTGAAGGGAGAGAATTCACCCCTCCACTTT.

This clone has just a few counts. This sequence joins TRBV6-5 and TRBJ1-1, with TRBD1 matching over 7 bases. The V gene's germline CDR1 is MNHEY and CDR2 SVGAGI. This CDR3 comprises 14 residues. V was clipped by 6 bases and J by 1 base; unmatched bases: 5. The CDR3 is CASSSNRGNTEAFF. The CDR3 DNA reads as TGTGCCAGCAGCTCCAACAGGGGGAACACTGAAGCTTTCTTT.

The V gene is TRBV10-2, the J gene TRBJ2-7, with TRBD1 matching over 8 bases. V shed 6 bases, J shed 3 bases, and the junction held 7 bases outside the gene matches. CDR3 size: 14 residues. Germline CDR1 reads WSHSY; CDR2 reads SAAADI. The CDR3 nucleotides are TGCGCCAGCAGGGAACTGGGACAGGTCTACGAGCAGTACTTC. Translated, it gives CASRELGQVYEQYF.